The clone carrying this T cell receptor beta chain appeared many times. The antigen is not known. This sample is drawn from a study of early T cells in non-severe SARS-CoV-2 infection. Researchers attached unique molecular identifiers to individual cDNA molecules. TCRdb re-derived calls from the 5' RACE reads in MiXCR, one entry per CDR3 protein. The profile shows around 31,000 distinct CDR3 sequences, about 9.5% of them singletons. Germline V gene sequence: CDR1 LNHDA, CDR2 SQIVND (reference sequence). The CDR3 extends over 14 amino acids. V lost 3 bases and J 6 bases, leaving 11 bases between the germline ends. Study-level results: VDJdb-based annotation leaned toward anti-spike CD8 responses and missed private and CD4 specificities.

V is TRBV19 and J is TRBJ2-2; TRBD1 might be the D (6 bases). The origin of this receptor is an adult who was a healthcare worker with PCR-confirmed SARS-CoV-2 infection or an uninfected control (not recorded which). The source material was whole blood. The CDR3 here is CASSMSRGSGELFF. The CDR3 DNA follows: TGTGCCAGTAGTATGAGTAGGGGGTCCGGGGAGCTGTTTTTT.